The 27 T cell receptor beta chains listed next were all sequenced from one sample in a study of blood T cell repertoires in COVID-19. Profiling relied on immunoSEQ multiplex PCR, and the TCRdb table lists in-frame clones only, not all of them. The sample shows 250,000 to 300,000 clones, 84% of them seen only once. The sequencing sample was made of PBMCs or T cells enriched from blood (not recorded which). The receptor source for this set is a man aged 50-59 years who had recovered from COVID-19.

The CDR3 coding sequence is TGTGCCACCAGCAGAGAACAGGGACAGTTCTATGAGCAGTTCTTC. It is translated as CATSREQGQFYEQFF. This chain links TRBV15 with TRBJ2-1; 7 bases align to TRBD1. The length of the CDR3 is 15 residues. The V gene end was trimmed by 0 bases and the J gene end by 8 bases; junction bases not matched to a gene: 7. Germline loops: CDR1 LNHNV, CDR2 YYDKDF (reference sequence).

This clone came up once. The CDR3 DNA is TGTGCCAGCAGTCCTCCTTTCAGGGTCAAGTTCTTC. Protein sequence: CASSPPFRVKFF. The chain uses TRBV28 and TRBJ2-1; a possible D gene is TRBD1 (5 bases). Germline CDR1 MDHEN, CDR2 SYDVKM. Trimming took 5 bases from V and 14 from J, leaving 16 bases between them. This CDR3 spans 12 amino acids.

This clone was found many times. Other DNA sequences from this sample encode an identical CDR3 as well. V and J are TRBV27 and TRBJ2-2, with 7 bases that match TRBD1. The germline V gene has CDR1 MNHEY and CDR2 SMNVEV (reference sequence). V lost 6 bases and J lost 6; bases outside the gene matches: 4. The CDR3 runs 13 residues. The CDR3, as DNA: TGTGCCAGCAGCATACAGGGGCCCGGGGAGCTGTTTTTT. Protein sequence: CASSIQGPGELFF.

This clone was seen repeatedly, ten times or more. This CDR3 is CASSLRGQAGGLYGYTF. For the CDR3, the DNA is TGTGCCAGCAGCCTTCGAGGACAGGCGGGGGGCCTATATGGCTACACCTTC. The chain carries TRBV13 and TRBJ1-2, with TRBD1 matching over 7 bases. CDR1 and CDR2 from the germline V gene are PRHDT and FYEKMQ (reference sequence). J gave up 5 bases and V 5 bases, and 17 bases lay outside the gene matches. This CDR3 has 17 amino acids.

V usage is TRBV5-6 and J usage is TRBJ2-3; tentative D call: TRBD2 (6 bases). CDR1 SGHDT and CDR2 YYEEEE come from the germline V gene. Between the trimmed V and J ends, which lost 5 bases and 1 base, there was a span of 17 bases. The CDR3 loop spans 16 amino acids. Written as DNA, the CDR3 is TGTGCCAGCAGGGCGACAGAACTAGCCGGCACAGATACGCAGTATTTT. Its translation: CASRATELAGTDTQYF.

This chain connects TRBV9 to TRBJ2-1; 10 nucleotides agree with TRBD1. Germline CDR1 is SGDLS and CDR2 is YYNGEE. With 4 bases clipped from V and 5 bases from J, the junction kept 6 bases outside the gene matches. The CDR3 has 15 residues. The DNA of the CDR3 is TGTGCCAGCAGCTTGGGGACAGGGGCCCACAATGAGCAGTTCTTC. Encoded protein: CASSLGTGAHNEQFF.

This rearrangement joins TRBV6-1 to TRBJ2-7, with TRBD1 as a possible D gene (6 bases). The germline gives CDR1 MNHNS, CDR2 SASEGT. There are 16 residues in the CDR3. The germline V and J ends were trimmed by 4 bases and 1 base, with 17 bases remaining between them. In DNA form, the CDR3 reads TGTGCCAGCAGTGCAACCGGACAGTCTACATCCTACGAGCAGTACTTC. It codes for CASSATGQSTSYEQYF.

The chain carries TRBV6-2 or TRBV6-3 and TRBJ2-7; 10 bases are a match to TRBD1. J gave up 1 base and V 0 bases, and 3 bases lay outside the gene matches. The CDR3 runs to 16 residues. CDR1 is MNHEY and CDR2 is SVGEGT in the germline V gene. The CDR3 reads CASSYSRDRGSYEQYF. The CDR3 coding sequence is TGTGCCAGCAGTTACTCGAGGGACAGGGGATCCTACGAGCAGTACTTC.

This chain joins TRBV18 and TRBJ2-1; 8 bases map to TRBD1. CDR3 size: 16 residues. V dropped 0 bases and J dropped 13; count of bases not matched to a gene: 14. Looked up from germline, CDR1 is KGHSH and CDR2 is LQKENI. CDR3 coding DNA: TGTGCCAGCTCACCACCGATGTCAGGGGGCCCTGGACAACAGTTCTTC. The encoded protein is CASSPPMSGGPGQQFF.

CDR3 sequence reads: CATRDRVYEQYF. The CDR3 bases are TGTGCCACCCGGGACAGGGTCTACGAGCAGTACTTC. The rearrangement joins TRBV12-3 or TRBV12-4 to TRBJ2-7, with 9 bases lining up with TRBD1. The J segment lost 3 bases and the V segment lost 10 bases, leaving 4 bases of the junction unmatched. The CDR3 length is 12 residues.

This chain links TRBV19 with TRBJ1-1; tentatively, D is TRBD1 (5 bases). The V end lost 5 bases, the J end lost 4 bases, and 11 bases lay between the germline ends. The CDR3 totals 13 residues. Germline values: CDR1 LNHDA, CDR2 SQIVND (reference sequence). The CDR3 DNA reads as TGTGCCAGTAGTTCAGTGGGGGGCACTGAAGCTTTCTTT. This gives the protein CASSSVGGTEAFF.

The chain recombines TRBV5-1 with TRBJ1-4, with TRBD1 as a possible D gene (6 bases). The CDR3 has 15 residues. Trimming took 4 bases from V and 3 from J, leaving 13 bases between them. Germline CDR1 and CDR2: SGHRS and YFSETQ. Here the CDR3 reads CASSHRSGANEKLFF. The CDR3 nucleotides read TGCGCCAGCAGCCATCGGTCAGGGGCTAATGAAAAACTGTTTTTT.

The chain employs TRBV12-3 or TRBV12-4 and TRBJ2-7, with 7 bases aligning to TRBD2. Trimming at V came to 5 bases and at J to 3 bases, leaving 4 bases not matched to a gene. The CDR3 is 13 amino acids. The CDR3 DNA sequence: TGTGCCAGCAGTCTACGGGGGGTCTACGAGCAGTACTTC. This translates into CASSLRGVYEQYF.

V is TRBV6-1 and J is TRBJ2-5, with 14 positions matching TRBD2. This CDR3 region has 18 residues. Germline V gene sequence: CDR1 MNHNS, CDR2 SASEGT. With 4 bases clipped from V and 6 bases from J, the junction kept 13 bases outside the gene matches. DNA of the CDR3: TGTGCCAGCAGTGGCGTCCCGGGACTAGCGGGAGCCGGGAAGACCCAGTACTTC. Amino acids: CASSGVPGLAGAGKTQYF.

The CDR3 nucleotides are TGCGCCAGCAGCGGGAAGGCTAGCTTGAACACCGGGGAGCTGTTTTTT. As protein: CASSGKASLNTGELFF. The chain has TRBV5-1 and TRBJ2-2; perhaps TRBD2 as D (5 bases). Trimming cost V 4 bases and J 1 base, with 14 bases left between them. Germline V lookup: CDR1 SGHRS, CDR2 YFSETQ. The CDR3 sequence is 16 residues long. The entire variable domain, with the rest obtained from reference TRBV5-1 and TRBJ2-2, is as follows: KAGVTQTPRYLIKTRGQQVTLSCSPISGHRSVSWYQQTPGQGLQFLFEYFSETQRNKGNFPGRFSGRQFSNSRSEMNVSTLELGDSALYLCASSGKASLNTGELFFGEGSRLTVL.

In this sample, this clone turned up once. The CDR3 loop reads CASPRGPYEQYF. The CDR3 region has the DNA TGTGCCTCACCGCGGGGCCCCTACGAGCAGTACTTC. This chain links TRBV30 with TRBJ2-7; D might be TRBD2 (6 bases). The CDR3 is 12 residues long. V lost 7 bases and J lost 2, with 12 bases in between. The germline V gene encodes CDR1 GTSNPN and CDR2 SVGIG (reference sequence). The full variable domain, with the rest looked up from reference TRBV30 and TRBJ2-7, is SQTIHQWPATLVQPVGSPLSLECTVEGTSNPNLYWYRQAAGRGLQLLFYSVGIGQISSEVPQNLSASRPQDRQFILSSKKLLLSDSGFYLCASPRGPYEQYFGPGTRLTVT.

The V and J genes are TRBV6-1 and TRBJ1-1; TRBD1 is a possible D gene (5 bases). V was clipped by 3 bases and J by 3 bases, with 8 bases between them. CDR3 length: 13 residues. The germline gives CDR1 MNHNS, CDR2 SASEGT. The CDR3 loop is CASSERRDTEAFF. The CDR3, as DNA: TGTGCCAGCAGTGAGCGCAGGGACACTGAAGCTTTCTTT.

This rearrangement joins TRBV2 to TRBJ1-1, with 9 bases matching TRBD1. The V gene's germline CDR1 is SNHLY and CDR2 FYNNEI. The V segment lost 6 bases and the J segment 6 bases; nucleotides outside the gene matches: 14. This CDR3 has 16 residues. DNA for the CDR3: TGTGCCAGCAGCCCACCCGGGGGACAGGGTCTCGCTGAAGCTTTCTTT. Protein product: CASSPPGGQGLAEAFF.

This clone turned up a few times. V and J are TRBV12-3 or TRBV12-4 and TRBJ1-5; D call uncertain. This CDR3 spans 13 amino acids. The V gene lost 6 bases and the J gene lost 0 bases, with 6 bases spanning the gap. The CDR3 DNA follows: TGTGCCAGCAGCCCTTATAGCAATCAGCCCCAGCATTTT. Translation: CASSPYSNQPQHF.

The chain has TRBV9 and TRBJ1-1; 8 bases are a match to TRBD1. V lost 0 bases, J lost 4 bases, and 5 bases stayed unmatched. CDR1 is SGDLS and CDR2 is YYNGEE in the germline V gene. The CDR3 runs 15 residues. For the CDR3, the DNA is TGTGCCAGCAGCGTAGCTTCACAGGGGGGCACTGAAGCTTTCTTT. Protein: CASSVASQGGTEAFF.

This chain joins TRBV5-1 and TRBJ1-4; no reliable D call. CDR3 length equals 12 residues. V was pared by 4 bases and J by 2 bases, with 3 bases between. In germline, CDR1 is SGHRS, CDR2 YFSETQ. The CDR3 loop reads CASSQTNEKLFF. The CDR3 DNA reads as TGCGCCAGCAGCCAGACTAATGAAAAACTGTTTTTT. The variable domain in full, with the rest retrieved from reference TRBV5-1 and TRBJ1-4, is KAGVTQTPRYLIKTRGQQVTLSCSPISGHRSVSWYQQTPGQGLQFLFEYFSETQRNKGNFPGRFSGRQFSNSRSEMNVSTLELGDSALYLCASSQTNEKLFFGSGTQLSVL.

The V call is TRBV19, the J call TRBJ2-7; 9 bases are a match to TRBD1. V shed 10 bases and J 3 bases; nucleotides not matched to a gene: 13. There are 15 residues in the CDR3. CDR1 is LNHDA, CDR2 SQIVND, per germline (reference sequence). CDR3 nucleotide sequence: TGTGCCACTTCAAGTCCGGGACAGGGACTCTACGAGCAGTACTTC. Its translation is CATSSPGQGLYEQYF.

The rearrangement links TRBV5-1 to TRBJ1-4, with D maybe TRBD1 (6 bases). The CDR3 loop spans 14 amino acids. The V end lost 5 bases, the J end lost 5 bases, and 13 bases lay between the germline ends. Per germline, CDR1 SGHRS and CDR2 YFSETQ. The CDR3 DNA follows: TGCGCCAGCAGGTTCTGGGGGCCCAATGAAAAACTGTTTTTT. Amino acids: CASRFWGPNEKLFF.

Comment on this clone: Different DNA sequences within this sample yield the same CDR3. The V and J genes are TRBV3-1 (or the pseudogene TRBV3-2) and TRBJ1-3; 8 nucleotides align to TRBD1. V was clipped by 2 bases and J by 3 bases; unmatched bases: 3. Germline V gene sequence: CDR1 LGHDT, CDR2 YNNKEL (reference sequence). The CDR3 is 15 amino acids. The CDR3: CASSQPTGVGNTIYF. The CDR3 nucleotides are TGTGCCAGCAGCCAACCGACAGGGGTTGGAAACACCATATATTTT.

The V call is TRBV20-1, the J call TRBJ1-5; no firm D call. The CDR3 has 13 residues. Deletions cut 3 bases from V and 4 bases from J, with 10 bases between. Germline-derived CDR1 and CDR2 are DFQATT and SNEGSKA (reference sequence). The DNA for the CDR3 is TGCAGTGCTAGTAGCGCATATAATCAGCCCCAGCATTTT. Encoded protein: CSASSAYNQPQHF.

This chain links TRBV7-9 with TRBJ2-2; D might be TRBD2 (5 bases). V lost 1 base and J lost 5, with 17 bases in between. Germline CDR1 reads SEHNR; CDR2 reads FQNEAQ (reference sequence). CDR3 length: 17 residues. The CDR3 sequence is CASSLGPASGYTGELFF. The CDR3 nucleotides are TGTGCCAGCAGCTTAGGCCCCGCCTCGGGGTATACCGGGGAGCTGTTTTTT. Complete variable domain (other parts from reference TRBV7-9 and TRBJ2-2): DTGVSQNPRHKITKRGQNVTFRCDPISEHNRLYWYRQTLGQGPEFLTYFQNEAQLEKSRLLSDRFSAERPKGSFSTLEIQRTEQGDSAMYLCASSLGPASGYTGELFFGEGSRLTVL.

This chain links TRBV6-2 or TRBV6-3 with TRBJ1-1; weak D call: TRBD1 (6 bases). CDR1 and CDR2 (germline): MNHEY, SVGEGT. Trimming pared 4 bases from V and 5 bases from J, leaving 20 bases between. This CDR3 spans 16 amino acids. CDR3 amino acids: CASSSLLRGGSTEAFF. DNA for the CDR3: TGTGCCAGCAGTTCGCTACTCCGGGGGGGCAGTACTGAAGCTTTCTTT.